Each of the 15 T cell receptor beta chains below was sequenced from the same sample in a study of control samples from healthy donors and cancer patients. Assay: immunoSEQ multiplex PCR; the TCRdb copy retains only in-frame clones and omits some. This sample yields under 65,000 clones, of which over 75% are seen a single time; 1% to 1.5% belongs to the top ten. Sequencing was done on a sample of PBMCs. The receptors originated from a woman between 50 and 59 years old with colorectal cancer.

This sequence joins TRBV7-6 and TRBJ1-2, with a possible D match to TRBD1 (5 bases). From germline, CDR1 is SGHVS and CDR2 FNYEAQ. Trimming stripped 1 base from V and 4 bases from J, with 13 bases between. This CDR3 has 15 amino acids. CDR3 in DNA: TGTGCCAGCAGCTTAGGTGGCACGGGGGGCTATGGCTACACCTTC. Its translation: CASSLGGTGGYGYTF.

V gene TRBV12-3 or TRBV12-4 combines with J gene TRBJ1-5; D remains unclear. V lost 3 bases to trimming and J lost 0 bases, with 0 bases between them. The CDR3 extends over 12 amino acids. In DNA, the CDR3 is TGTGCCAGCAGTTTTAGCAATCAGCCCCAGCATTTT. The encoded protein is CASSFSNQPQHF.

The rearrangement joins TRBV5-4 to TRBJ1-2, with D possibly matching TRBD1 (5 bases). The CDR3 runs to 14 residues. The V end was cut by 0 bases, the J end by 6 bases, with 12 bases between. CDR1 SGHNT and CDR2 YYREEE come from the germline V gene (reference sequence). The CDR3: CASSLGAGLDGYTF. In DNA, the CDR3 is TGTGCCAGCAGCTTGGGGGCAGGGTTGGATGGCTACACCTTC.

This sequence joins TRBV6-5 and TRBJ1-1, with a possible D match to TRBD1 (6 bases). The CDR3 runs to 15 residues. The V end lost 6 bases, the J end lost 4 bases, and 18 bases lay between the germline ends. CDR1 and CDR2 from the germline V gene are MNHEY and SVGAGI. The CDR3 nucleotides are TGTGCCAGCAGGTCAACGGGACATCAGTTCACTGAAGCTTTCTTT. Protein product: CASRSTGHQFTEAFF.

The V gene is TRBV5-4, the J gene TRBJ2-2; TRBD1 might be the D (7 bases). The CDR3 has 15 amino acids. Germline V gene sequence: CDR1 SGHNT, CDR2 YYREEE (reference sequence). Trimming removed 2 bases from V and 4 bases from J, with 12 bases in between. This chain's CDR3 is CASSFGGQFTGELFF. As DNA, the CDR3 is TGTGCCAGCAGCTTCGGGGGACAGTTCACCGGGGAGCTGTTTTTT.

This clone appeared a few times. The rearrangement uses TRBV5-5 and TRBJ1-1; D unclear. Per the germline V gene, CDR1 is SGHKS and CDR2 is YYEKEE (reference sequence). This CDR3 comprises 14 residues. Trimming took 1 base from V and 0 from J, leaving 7 bases between them. The CDR3 here is CASSLQRMNTEAFF. CDR3 nucleotides: TGTGCCAGCAGCTTGCAGCGCATGAACACTGAAGCTTTCTTT.

The sample holds a few counts of this clone. The rearrangement joins TRBV6-6 to TRBJ2-2; the D gene is possibly TRBD2 (5 bases). This CDR3 has 16 residues. Trimming removed 0 bases from V and 6 bases from J, with 14 bases in between. The germline gives CDR1 MNHNY, CDR2 SVGAGI (reference sequence). The CDR3 bases are TGTGCCAGCAGTTACTCGATACTAGGAGGTTCCGGGGAGCTGTTTTTT. This translates into CASSYSILGGSGELFF.

CDR3 DNA: TGTGCCAGTAGGTCTCGGGACAAGGAGACCCAGTACTTC. The encoded protein is CASRSRDKETQYF. The rearrangement links TRBV19 to TRBJ2-5; D is perhaps TRBD1 (6 bases). The CDR3 runs 13 residues. V was clipped by 6 bases and J by 5 bases, with 13 bases between them. Germline CDR1 LNHDA, CDR2 SQIVND (reference sequence). Full variable domain (remainder filled in from reference TRBV19 and TRBJ2-5): DGGITQSPKYLFRKEGQNVTLSCEQNLNHDAMYWYRQDPGQGLRLIYYSQIVNDFQKGDIAEGYSVSREKKESFPLTVTSAQKNPTAFYLCASRSRDKETQYFGPGTRLLVL.

The chain combines TRBV20-1 with TRBJ1-4, with D perhaps matching TRBD1 (5 bases). This CDR3 has 16 residues. V was pared by 3 bases and J by 7 bases, with 21 bases between. In germline, CDR1 is DFQATT, CDR2 SNEGSKA (reference sequence). The CDR3 coding sequence is TGCAGTGCTAGTCCCCTACTGGGGGGTGAGAGTGAAAAACTGTTTTTT. This encodes CSASPLLGGESEKLFF.

V and J are TRBV5-6 and TRBJ2-1, with 11 positions matching TRBD2. CDR1 and CDR2 from the germline V gene are SGHDT and YYEEEE. This CDR3 is built from 15 residues. The junction had 5 bases not matched to a gene; V was cut back by 3 bases and J by 6 bases. The CDR3 bases are TGTGCCAGCAGCTCAACCGGGACTAGCGGCAATGAGCAGTTCTTC. Translation: CASSSTGTSGNEQFF.

V gene TRBV6-2 or TRBV6-3 combines with J gene TRBJ1-5; possible D gene TRBD1, 5 bases. Per the germline V gene, CDR1 is MNHEY and CDR2 is SVGEGT. The CDR3 has 15 amino acids. Trimming left V 4 bases short and J 2 bases short, with 12 bases between. The CDR3 here is CASSSQGDGNQPQHF. The CDR3 bases are TGTGCCAGCAGTTCGCAGGGTGATGGCAATCAGCCCCAGCATTTT.

The gene calls are TRBV7-6 and TRBJ1-2; D might be TRBD1 (5 bases). This CDR3 spans 16 amino acids. Trimming took off 5 bases at V and 2 bases at J, with 18 bases between the two ends. CDR1 SGHVS and CDR2 FNYEAQ come from the germline V gene. In DNA form, the CDR3 reads TGTGCCAGCAGCCTCGGGGCCCAGACGGCCAACTATGGCTACACCTTC. The encoded protein is CASSLGAQTANYGYTF.

The count of this clone is one. The CDR3 loop reads CASSQRVDTQYF. The CDR3 coding sequence is TGTGCCAGCAGCCAGCGGGTAGATACGCAGTATTTT. The chain couples TRBV3-1 (or the pseudogene TRBV3-2) to TRBJ2-3; D possibly corresponds to TRBD2 (5 bases). The CDR3 sequence is 12 residues long. V dropped 3 bases and J dropped 5 bases, with 6 bases sitting between them. CDR1 and CDR2 (germline): LGHDT, YNNKEL (reference sequence).

The genes are TRBV19 and TRBJ2-5; 8 bases line up with TRBD1. Germline trimming cut 4 bases from V and 7 bases from J; bases unmatched to any gene: 5. CDR3 size: 13 residues. Germline CDR1 reads LNHDA; CDR2 reads SQIVND (reference sequence). As DNA, the CDR3 is TGTGCCAGTAGTAATCAGGGGGCTGGGACCCAGTACTTC. This gives the protein CASSNQGAGTQYF.

The genes are TRBV10-3 and TRBJ2-3, with 8 bases matching TRBD2. This CDR3 has 14 amino acids. V lost 5 bases, J lost 1 base, and 2 bases stayed unmatched. In germline, CDR1 is ENHRY, CDR2 SYGVKD. The CDR3 region is CAISPGLGTDTQYF. The DNA for the CDR3 is TGTGCCATCAGTCCGGGACTAGGCACAGATACGCAGTATTTT.